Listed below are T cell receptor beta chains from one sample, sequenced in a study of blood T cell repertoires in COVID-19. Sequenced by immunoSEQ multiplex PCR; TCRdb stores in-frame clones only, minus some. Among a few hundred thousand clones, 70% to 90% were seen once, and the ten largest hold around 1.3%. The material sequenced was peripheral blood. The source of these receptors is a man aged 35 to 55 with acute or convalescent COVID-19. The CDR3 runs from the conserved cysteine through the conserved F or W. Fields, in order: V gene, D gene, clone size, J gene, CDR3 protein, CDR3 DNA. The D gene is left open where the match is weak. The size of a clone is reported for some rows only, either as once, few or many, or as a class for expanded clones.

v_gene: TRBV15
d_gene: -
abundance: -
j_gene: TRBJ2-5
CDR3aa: CATSRYPGKETQYF
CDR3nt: TGTGCCACCAGCAGGTACCCAGGGAAAGAGACCCAGTACTTC

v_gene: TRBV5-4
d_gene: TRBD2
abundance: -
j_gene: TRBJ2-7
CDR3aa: CASSVGGRYEQYF
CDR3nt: TGTGCCAGCAGCGTCGGGGGGAGGTACGAGCAGTACTTC

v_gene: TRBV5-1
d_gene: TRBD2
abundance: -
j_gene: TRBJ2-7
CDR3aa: CASGGLAGVGGVGEQYF
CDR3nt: TGCGCCAGCGGCGGACTAGCGGGAGTCGGGGGGGTCGGCGAGCAGTACTTC

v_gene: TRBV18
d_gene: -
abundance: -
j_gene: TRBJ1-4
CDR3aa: CASTRREAGGEKLFF
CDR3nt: TGTGCCAGCACTCGCCGCGAGGCGGGGGGTGAAAAACTGTTTTTT

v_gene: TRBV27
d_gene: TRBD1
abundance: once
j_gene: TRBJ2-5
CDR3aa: CASSADRGLKTQYF
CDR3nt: TGTGCCAGCAGTGCGGACAGGGGGCTAAAGACCCAGTACTTC

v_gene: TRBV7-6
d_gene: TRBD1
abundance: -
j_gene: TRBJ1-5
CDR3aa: CASSLAPPTGGGPRGAQPQHF
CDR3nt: TGTGCCAGCAGCTTAGCACCTCCGACAGGGGGGGGTCCAAGGGGCGCTCAGCCCCAGCATTTT

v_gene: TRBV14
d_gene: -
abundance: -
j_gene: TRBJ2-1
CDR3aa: CASSRGGIEQFF
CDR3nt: TGTGCCAGCAGCCGAGGAGGGATTGAGCAGTTCTTC

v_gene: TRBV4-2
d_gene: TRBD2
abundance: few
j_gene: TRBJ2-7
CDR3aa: CASSQGPVGGSSYEQYF
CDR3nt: TGTGCCAGCAGCCAAGGCCCGGTAGGCGGGAGCTCCTACGAGCAGTACTTC

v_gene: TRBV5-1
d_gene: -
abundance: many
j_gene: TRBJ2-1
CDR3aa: CASSSFGGSGNEQFF
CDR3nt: TGCGCCAGCAGCAGCTTTGGGGGCAGTGGCAATGAGCAGTTCTTC

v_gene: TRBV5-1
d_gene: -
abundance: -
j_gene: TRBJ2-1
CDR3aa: CASSFDFQRNEQFF
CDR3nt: TGCGCCAGCAGCTTCGACTTCCAGAGGAATGAGCAGTTCTTC

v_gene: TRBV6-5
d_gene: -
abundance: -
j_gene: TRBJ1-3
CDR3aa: CASRRGRGSGNTIYF
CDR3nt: TGTGCCAGCAGACGTGGTCGGGGTAGTGGAAACACCATATATTTT

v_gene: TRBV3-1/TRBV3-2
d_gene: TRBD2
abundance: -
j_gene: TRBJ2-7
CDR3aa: CASSPPTSGSYEQYF
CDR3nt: TGTGCCAGCAGCCCCCCGACTAGCGGGAGCTACGAGCAGTACTTC

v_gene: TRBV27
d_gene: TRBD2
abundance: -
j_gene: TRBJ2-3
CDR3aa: CASSRSSGVRTDTQYF
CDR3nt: TGTGCCAGCAGCAGGTCTAGCGGGGTACGCACAGATACGCAGTATTTT

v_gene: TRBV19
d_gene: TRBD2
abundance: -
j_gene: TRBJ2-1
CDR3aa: CASSTSGGAHEQFF
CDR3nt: TGTGCCAGTAGTACTAGCGGGGGGGCCCATGAGCAGTTCTTC

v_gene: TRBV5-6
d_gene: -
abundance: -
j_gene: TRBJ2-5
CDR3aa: CASSLPLSLNQETQYF
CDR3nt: TGTGCCAGCAGCTTGCCCCTCTCCCTTAACCAAGAGACCCAGTACTTC

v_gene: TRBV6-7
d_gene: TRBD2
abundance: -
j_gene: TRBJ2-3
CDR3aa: CASSYFVGLAGKPSTDTQYF
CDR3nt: TGTGCCAGCAGTTACTTTGTGGGACTAGCGGGAAAACCGTCCACAGATACGCAGTATTTT

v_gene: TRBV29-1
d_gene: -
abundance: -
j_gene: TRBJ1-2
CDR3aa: CSVGQVYGYTF
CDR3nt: TGCAGCGTTGGACAGGTCTATGGCTACACCTTC

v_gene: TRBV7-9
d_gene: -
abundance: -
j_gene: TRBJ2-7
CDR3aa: CASSLSSSSGEQYF
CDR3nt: TGTGCCAGCAGCTTATCTTCCAGTAGCGGCGAGCAGTACTTC

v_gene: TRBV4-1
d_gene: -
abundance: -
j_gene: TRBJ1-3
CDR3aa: CASSQQLGDSGSGNTIYF
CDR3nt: TGCGCCAGCAGCCAACAATTGGGGGACTCTGGCTCTGGAAACACCATATATTTT

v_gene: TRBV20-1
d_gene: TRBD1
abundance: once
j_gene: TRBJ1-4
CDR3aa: CSASRGQNYEKLFF
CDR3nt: TGCAGTGCTAGTCGGGGACAGAACTATGAAAAACTGTTTTTT

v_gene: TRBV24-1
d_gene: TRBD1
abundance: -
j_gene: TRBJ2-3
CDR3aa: CATSDPGQGSTDTQYF
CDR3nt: TGTGCCACCAGTGATCCCGGACAGGGCAGCACAGATACGCAGTATTTT

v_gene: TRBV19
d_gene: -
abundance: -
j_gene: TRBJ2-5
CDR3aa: CASKVSVGAQETQYF
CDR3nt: TGTGCCAGTAAGGTCAGCGTTGGGGCTCAAGAGACCCAGTACTTC

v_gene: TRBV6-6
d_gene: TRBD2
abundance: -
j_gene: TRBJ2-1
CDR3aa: CASIQLAGEYNEQFF
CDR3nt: TGTGCCAGCATCCAACTAGCGGGGGAGTACAATGAGCAGTTCTTC